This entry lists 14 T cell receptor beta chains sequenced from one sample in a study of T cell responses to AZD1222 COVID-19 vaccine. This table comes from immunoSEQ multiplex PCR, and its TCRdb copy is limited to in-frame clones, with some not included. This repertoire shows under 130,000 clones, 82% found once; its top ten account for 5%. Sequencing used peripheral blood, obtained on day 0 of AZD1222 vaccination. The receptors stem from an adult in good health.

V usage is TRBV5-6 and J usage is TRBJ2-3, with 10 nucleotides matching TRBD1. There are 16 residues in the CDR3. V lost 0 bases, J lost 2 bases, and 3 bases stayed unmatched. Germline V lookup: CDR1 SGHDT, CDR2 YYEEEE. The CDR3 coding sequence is TGTGCCAGCAGCTTGGGGACAGGGGGATACACAGATACGCAGTATTTT. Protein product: CASSLGTGGYTDTQYF.

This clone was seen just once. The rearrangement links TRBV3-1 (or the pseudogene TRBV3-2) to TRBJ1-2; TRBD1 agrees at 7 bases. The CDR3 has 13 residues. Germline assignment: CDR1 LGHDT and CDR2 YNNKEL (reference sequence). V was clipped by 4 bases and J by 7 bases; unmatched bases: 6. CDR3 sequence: CASSLDRERGYTF. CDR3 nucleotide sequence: TGTGCCAGCAGCCTAGACAGGGAGCGTGGCTACACCTTC.

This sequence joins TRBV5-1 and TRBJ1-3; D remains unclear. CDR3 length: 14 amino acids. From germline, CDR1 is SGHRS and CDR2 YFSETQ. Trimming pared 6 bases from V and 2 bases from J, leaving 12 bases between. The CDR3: CASKVESPGNTIYF. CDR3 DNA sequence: TGCGCCAGCAAGGTCGAAAGTCCTGGAAACACCATATATTTT.

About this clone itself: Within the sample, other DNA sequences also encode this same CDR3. CDR3 bases: TGTGCCAGCAGTGAGGTTAGCAATCAGCCCCAGCATTTT. This gives the protein CASSEVSNQPQHF. The chain carries TRBV6-1 and TRBJ1-5; D is uncertain. V lost 3 bases and J lost 0, with 3 bases in between. CDR1 is MNHNS and CDR2 is SASEGT in the germline V gene. This CDR3 is 13 amino acids long.

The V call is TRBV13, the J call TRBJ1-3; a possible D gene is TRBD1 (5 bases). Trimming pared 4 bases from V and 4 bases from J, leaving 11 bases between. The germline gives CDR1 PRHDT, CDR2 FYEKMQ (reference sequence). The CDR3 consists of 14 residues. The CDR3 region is CASSSGGLGNTIYF. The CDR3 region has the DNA TGTGCCAGCAGCTCGGGGGGACTCGGAAACACCATATATTTT.

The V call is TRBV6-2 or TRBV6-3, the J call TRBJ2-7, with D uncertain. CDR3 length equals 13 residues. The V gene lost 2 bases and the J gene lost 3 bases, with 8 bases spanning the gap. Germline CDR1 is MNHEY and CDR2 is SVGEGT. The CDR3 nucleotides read TGTGCCAGCAGTTACCCCCTCTACTACGAGCAGTACTTC. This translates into CASSYPLYYEQYF.

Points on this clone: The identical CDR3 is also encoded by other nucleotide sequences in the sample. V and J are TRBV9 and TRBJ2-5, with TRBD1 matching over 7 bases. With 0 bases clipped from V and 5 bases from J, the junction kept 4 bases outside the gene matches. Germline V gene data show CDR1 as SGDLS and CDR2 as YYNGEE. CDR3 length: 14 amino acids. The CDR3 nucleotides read TGTGCCAGCAGCGTAGGACAGGGACGGGAGACCCAGTACTTC. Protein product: CASSVGQGRETQYF.

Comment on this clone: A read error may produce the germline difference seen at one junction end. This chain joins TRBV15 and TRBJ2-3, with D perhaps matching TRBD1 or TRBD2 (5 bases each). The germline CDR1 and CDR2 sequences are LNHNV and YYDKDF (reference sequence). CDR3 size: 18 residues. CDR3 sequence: CATSRENNWDPGTDTQYF. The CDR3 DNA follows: TGTGCCACCAGCAGAGAGAACAATTGGGACCCGGGCACGGATACGCAGTATTTT.

The CDR3, as DNA: TGTGCCAGCAGCGTGACAGGGGGCAACACTGAAGCTTTCTTT. Translating it yields CASSVTGGNTEAFF. V and J are TRBV9 and TRBJ1-1; 10 positions agree with TRBD1. Germline CDR1 reads SGDLS; CDR2 reads YYNGEE. CDR3 length equals 14 residues. The ends lost 2 bases at V and 2 bases at J; junction bases unmatched: 0. Combining the CDR3 with reference TRBV9 and TRBJ1-1 gives the whole variable domain DSGVTQTPKHLITATGQRVTLRCSPRSGDLSVYWYQQSLDQGLQFLIQYYNGEERAKGNILERFSAQQFPDLHSELNLSSLELGDSALYFCASSVTGGNTEAFFGQGTRLTVV.

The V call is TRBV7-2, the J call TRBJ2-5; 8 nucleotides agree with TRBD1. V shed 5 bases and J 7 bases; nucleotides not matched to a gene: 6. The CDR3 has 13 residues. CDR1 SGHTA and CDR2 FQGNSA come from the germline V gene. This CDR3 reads CASSLQGAGTQYF. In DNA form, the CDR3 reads TGTGCCAGCAGCCTGCAGGGGGCTGGGACCCAGTACTTC.

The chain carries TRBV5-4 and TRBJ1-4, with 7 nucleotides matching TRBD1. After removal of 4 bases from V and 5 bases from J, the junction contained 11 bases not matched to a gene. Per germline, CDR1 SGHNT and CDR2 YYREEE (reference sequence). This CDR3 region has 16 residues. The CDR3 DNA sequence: TGTGCCAGCAGCCCTGGAGCGACAGGGAAAAATGAAAAACTGTTTTTT. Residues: CASSPGATGKNEKLFF.

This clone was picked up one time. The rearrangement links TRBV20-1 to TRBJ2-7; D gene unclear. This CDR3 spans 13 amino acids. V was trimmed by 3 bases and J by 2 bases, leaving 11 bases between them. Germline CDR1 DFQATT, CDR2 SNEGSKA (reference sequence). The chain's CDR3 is CSASLPVAYEQYF. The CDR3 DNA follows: TGCAGTGCTAGTCTGCCAGTCGCCTACGAGCAGTACTTC.

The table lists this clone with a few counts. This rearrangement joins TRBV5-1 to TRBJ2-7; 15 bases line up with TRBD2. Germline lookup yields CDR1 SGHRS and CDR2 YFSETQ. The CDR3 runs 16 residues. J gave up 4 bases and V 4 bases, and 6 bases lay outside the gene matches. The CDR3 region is CASSASGTSGGYEQYF. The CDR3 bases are TGCGCCAGCAGCGCCTCCGGGACTAGCGGGGGGTACGAGCAGTACTTC. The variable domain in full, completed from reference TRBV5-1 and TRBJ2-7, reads KAGVTQTPRYLIKTRGQQVTLSCSPISGHRSVSWYQQTPGQGLQFLFEYFSETQRNKGNFPGRFSGRQFSNSRSEMNVSTLELGDSALYLCASSASGTSGGYEQYFGPGTRLTVT.

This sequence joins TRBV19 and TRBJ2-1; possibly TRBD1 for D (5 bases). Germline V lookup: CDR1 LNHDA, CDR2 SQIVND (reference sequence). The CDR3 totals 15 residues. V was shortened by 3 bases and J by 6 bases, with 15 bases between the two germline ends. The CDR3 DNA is TGTGCCAGTAGTATGGCCAGGGCCCCCATCAATGAGCAGTTCTTC. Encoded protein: CASSMARAPINEQFF.